This T cell receptor (beta chain) was captured by sequencing in a study of neoadjuvant anti-PD-1 for oral cavity cancer. In the study overall: Non-progressing patients received a fourth nivolumab dose near day 43, then surgery on days 50-56. Study-wide findings and caveats: TCR analyses covered only a few patients per response group. Post-treatment tumors with larger preexisting clones showed more shrinkage.

This clone was detected a few times. Antigen unknown. CDR3 size: 11 residues. V was trimmed by 3 bases and J by 5 bases, leaving 7 bases between them. Germline values: CDR1 DFQATT, CDR2 SNEGSKA (reference sequence). TCRdb's table, derived via immunoSEQ multiplex PCR, lists solely in-frame clones and lacks some. The profile shows some 7,100 clones, approximately 54% of them singletons. The TCR sequence derives from a person aged 35 to 85 with oral cavity squamous cell carcinoma. The specimen was tumor tissue, collected before nivolumab (anti-PD-1) treatment. This chain links TRBV20-1 with TRBJ1-1; no definite D call. Written as DNA, the CDR3 is TGCAGTGCTAGTCGGGAGACTGAAGCTTTCTTT. Translating it yields CSASRETEAFF.